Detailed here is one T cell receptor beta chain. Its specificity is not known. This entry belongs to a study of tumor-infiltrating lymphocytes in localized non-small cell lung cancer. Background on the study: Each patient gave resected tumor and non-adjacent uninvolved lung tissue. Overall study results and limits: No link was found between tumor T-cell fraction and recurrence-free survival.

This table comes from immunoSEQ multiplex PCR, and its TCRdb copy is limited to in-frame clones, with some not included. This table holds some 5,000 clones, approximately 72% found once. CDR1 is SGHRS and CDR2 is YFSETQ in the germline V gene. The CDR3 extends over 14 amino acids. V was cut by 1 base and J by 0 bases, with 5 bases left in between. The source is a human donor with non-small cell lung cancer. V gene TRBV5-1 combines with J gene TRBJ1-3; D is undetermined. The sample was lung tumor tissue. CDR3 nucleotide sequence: TGCGCCAGCAGCTTGACACTCTCTGGAAACACCATATATTTT. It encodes CASSLTLSGNTIYF.